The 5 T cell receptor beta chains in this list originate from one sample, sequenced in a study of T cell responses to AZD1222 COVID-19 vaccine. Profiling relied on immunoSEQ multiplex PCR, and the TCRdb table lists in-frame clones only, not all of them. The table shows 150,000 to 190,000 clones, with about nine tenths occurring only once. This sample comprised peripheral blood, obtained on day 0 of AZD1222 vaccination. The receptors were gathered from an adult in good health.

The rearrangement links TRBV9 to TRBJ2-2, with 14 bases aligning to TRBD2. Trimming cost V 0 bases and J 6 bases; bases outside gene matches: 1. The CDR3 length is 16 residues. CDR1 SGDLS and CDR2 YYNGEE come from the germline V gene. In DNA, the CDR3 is TGTGCCAGCAGCGTAGGACTAGCGGGAGGGCCCGGGGAGCTGTTTTTT. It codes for CASSVGLAGGPGELFF.

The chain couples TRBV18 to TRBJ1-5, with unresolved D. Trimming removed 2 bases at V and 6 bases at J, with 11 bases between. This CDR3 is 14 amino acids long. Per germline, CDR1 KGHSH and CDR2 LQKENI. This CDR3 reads CASSPDRRGQPQHF. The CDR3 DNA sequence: TGTGCCAGCTCACCAGATCGGCGGGGTCAGCCCCAGCATTTT. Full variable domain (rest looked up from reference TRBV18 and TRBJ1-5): NAGVMQNPRHLVRRRGQEARLRCSPMKGHSHVYWYRQLPEEGLKFMVYLQKENIIDESGMPKERFSAEFPKEGPSILRIQQVVRGDSAAYFCASSPDRRGQPQHFGDGTRLSIL.

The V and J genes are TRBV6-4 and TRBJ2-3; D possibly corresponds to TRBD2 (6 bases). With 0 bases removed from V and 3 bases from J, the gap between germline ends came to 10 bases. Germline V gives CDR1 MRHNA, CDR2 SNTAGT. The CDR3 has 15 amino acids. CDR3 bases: TGTGCCAGCAGTGACTCGGGGGGAGCGACAGATACGCAGTATTTT. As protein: CASSDSGGATDTQYF.

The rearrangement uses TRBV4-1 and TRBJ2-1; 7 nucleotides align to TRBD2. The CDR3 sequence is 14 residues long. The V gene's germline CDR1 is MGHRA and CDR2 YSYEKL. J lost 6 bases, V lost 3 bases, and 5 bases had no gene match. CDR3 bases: TGCGCCAGCAGCCATCTTCGGGAGGTCAATGAGCAGTTCTTC. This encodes CASSHLREVNEQFF.

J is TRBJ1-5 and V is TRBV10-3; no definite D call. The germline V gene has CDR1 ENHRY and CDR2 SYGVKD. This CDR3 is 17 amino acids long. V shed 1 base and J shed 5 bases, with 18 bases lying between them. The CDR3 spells CAISEFFYSLLYQPQHF. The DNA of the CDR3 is TGTGCCATCAGTGAGTTTTTCTACTCATTGTTGTATCAGCCCCAGCATTTT.